The 14 T cell receptor beta chains below come from one sample, sequenced in a study of beta chain features in type 1 diabetes. The antigens of these receptors remain unknown. Investigators reverse transcribed all isolated RNA, so they sequenced expressed TCRB transcripts. TCRdb keeps only in-frame clones here, not all; method: immunoSEQ multiplex PCR. The sample lists 150,000 to 190,000 clones; 10% to 13% were seen once. General observations from the study: In every one of the four CD4+ subsets, TCRB CDR3s were moderately but significantly shorter in Type 1 diabetes patients.

Sequences were obtained from central memory CD4+ T cells from blood. The source is a man aged 25 to 40 with type 1 diabetes.

This clone was seen a few times. This chain uses TRBV28 with TRBJ2-1, with D possibly being TRBD1 (6 bases). From germline, CDR1 is MDHEN and CDR2 SYDVKM. Between the trimmed V and J ends, which lost 6 bases and 0 bases, there was a span of 24 bases. This CDR3 has 19 amino acids. DNA for the CDR3: TGTGCCAGCAGCACCGCCGTCGAACAGGGTCGTAGCTCCTACAATGAGCAGTTCTTC. Amino acids: CASSTAVEQGRSSYNEQFF.

This rearrangement joins TRBV5-5 to TRBJ2-2, with D possibly being TRBD2 (6 bases). V shed 0 bases and J shed 5 bases, with 11 bases lying between them. CDR3 length equals 15 residues. Germline V CDR1 and CDR2: SGHKS, YYEKEE (reference sequence). This CDR3 is CASSLDPGGTGELFF. The CDR3 DNA reads as TGTGCCAGCAGCTTGGATCCCGGGGGAACCGGGGAGCTGTTTTTT.

This clone appeared once. V usage is TRBV5-1 and J usage is TRBJ2-6, with D uncertain. This CDR3 comprises 15 residues. Per germline, CDR1 SGHRS and CDR2 YFSETQ. Trimming stripped 2 bases from V and 0 bases from J, with 6 bases between. The DNA of the CDR3 is TGCGCCAGCAGCTTACGAGTCTCTGGGGCCAACGTCCTGACTTTC. It encodes CASSLRVSGANVLTF.

The rearrangement links TRBV5-1 to TRBJ1-1, with D possibly matching TRBD1 (6 bases). CDR3 length: 15 amino acids. Germline V gene lookup returns CDR1 SGHRS and CDR2 YFSETQ. Trimming stripped 4 bases from V and 1 base from J, with 14 bases between. CDR3 sequence (DNA): TGCGCCAGCAGCCCGGACAGAAGTGAGAACACTGAAGCTTTCTTT. Encoded protein: CASSPDRSENTEAFF.

This chain uses TRBV15 with TRBJ1-4; D uncertain. Between the trimmed V and J ends, which lost 5 bases and 8 bases, there was a span of 9 bases. CDR1 LNHNV and CDR2 YYDKDF come from the germline V gene (reference sequence). The CDR3 is made up of 12 amino acids. CDR3 bases: TGTGCCACCAGCGACCCCAGGGAAAAACTGTTTTTT. This translates into CATSDPREKLFF.

The chain is built from TRBV7-2 and TRBJ2-3; 8 bases fit TRBD2. Germline V gene lookup returns CDR1 SGHTA and CDR2 FQGNSA. The ends lost 5 bases at V and 7 bases at J; junction bases unmatched: 14. This CDR3 comprises 16 residues. The CDR3 nucleotides are TGTGCCAGCAGCCGACTAATGGGACTAGGGTTCTATACGCAGTATTTT. This codes for CASSRLMGLGFYTQYF.

The chain uses TRBV29-1 and TRBJ2-3; no clear D gene. This CDR3 is 11 amino acids long. The V end lost 3 bases, the J end lost 1 base, and 2 bases lay between the germline ends. Germline values: CDR1 SQVTM, CDR2 ANQGSEA. DNA of the CDR3: TGCAGCGTTGACGGCACAGATACGCAGTATTTT. Amino acid sequence: CSVDGTDTQYF.

This clone appeared a few times. The chain uses TRBV6-6 and TRBJ2-7; 8 bases align to TRBD1. CDR3 length: 16 residues. CDR1 and CDR2 (germline): MNHNY, SVGAGI (reference sequence). The V segment lost 0 bases and the J segment 2 bases; nucleotides outside the gene matches: 6. CDR3 sequence (DNA): TGTGCCAGCAGTTACTCACGGACAGGGCGGGCCTACGAGCAGTACTTC. This sequence encodes CASSYSRTGRAYEQYF.

This clone has a handful of counts. The chain uses TRBV5-6 and TRBJ2-5; TRBD2 matches 12 bases. The V gene end was trimmed by 4 bases and the J gene end by 4 bases; junction bases not matched to a gene: 14. This CDR3 has 18 amino acids. Germline V gives CDR1 SGHDT, CDR2 YYEEEE. Written as DNA, the CDR3 is TGTGCCAGCAGCGGGCTATTGAGACTAGCGGGAGCAGGAGAGACCCAGTACTTC. It encodes CASSGLLRLAGAGETQYF. Full variable domain (rest looked up from reference TRBV5-6 and TRBJ2-5): DAGVTQSPTHLIKTRGQQVTLRCSPKSGHDTVSWYQQALGQGPQFIFQYYEEEERQRGNFPDRFSGHQFPNYSSELNVNALLLGDSALYLCASSGLLRLAGAGETQYFGPGTRLLVL.

This sequence joins TRBV6-1 and TRBJ2-1; possibly TRBD2 for D (6 bases). This CDR3 comprises 15 residues. Germline V gene data show CDR1 as MNHNS and CDR2 as SASEGT. The V end was cut by 2 bases, the J end by 6 bases, with 14 bases between. For the CDR3, the DNA is TGTGCCAGCAGTGAACCGGGAGCGGTTCTCAATGAGCAGTTCTTC. It yields the protein CASSEPGAVLNEQFF.

This clone occurred a few times. The CDR3 coding sequence is TGCGCCAGCAAGCCTTTAGCGGGAGGTTACAATGAGCAGTTCTTC. It specifies CASKPLAGGYNEQFF. This chain links TRBV5-1 with TRBJ2-1, with TRBD2 matching 10 bases. Germline assignment: CDR1 SGHRS and CDR2 YFSETQ. V shed 6 bases and J 4 bases; nucleotides not matched to a gene: 7. The CDR3 contains 15 residues.

The genes are TRBV28 and TRBJ2-1; D might be TRBD1 (5 bases). The germline V gene has CDR1 MDHEN and CDR2 SYDVKM. The CDR3 loop spans 13 amino acids. V was clipped by 3 bases and J by 6 bases, with 9 bases between them. CDR3 sequence reads: CASSFGQGNEQFF. The DNA for the CDR3 is TGTGCCAGCAGTTTCGGTCAGGGCAATGAGCAGTTCTTC.

A few counts support this clone. This chain connects TRBV7-2 to TRBJ1-1; 10 bases match TRBD1. Trimming at V came to 5 bases and at J to 0 bases, leaving 9 bases not matched to a gene. The CDR3 is 17 residues long. Germline V gene lookup returns CDR1 SGHTA and CDR2 FQGNSA. CDR3 residues: CASSTSTGGLMNTEAFF. The CDR3 DNA reads as TGTGCCAGCAGCACCTCGACAGGGGGCCTGATGAACACTGAAGCTTTCTTT.

This clone occurred a few times. The chain recombines TRBV14 with TRBJ2-3; D not resolved. This CDR3 region has 16 residues. CDR1 and CDR2 (germline): SGHDN, FVKESK. Between the trimmed V and J ends, which lost 4 bases and 1 base, there was a span of 15 bases. This chain's CDR3 is CASSLQSLSGTDTQYF. The DNA of the CDR3 is TGTGCCAGCAGCCTTCAGTCGTTATCAGGCACAGATACGCAGTATTTT.